Listed below are T cell receptor beta chains from one sample, sequenced in a study of cytomegalovirus exposure and HLA in healthy donors. Clones were sequenced by immunoSEQ multiplex PCR, and TCRdb holds only the in-frame ones, with some missing. Altogether about 250,000 clones are present, about 88% being singletons, with the ten largest covering 9.5% to 15%. Sequencing input: PBMCs. These receptors were obtained from a man aged 18 to 35 in good health and CMV-seropositive. Both conserved end residues are trimmed from each CDR3. Only part of the rows carry a size: once, few, many, or a class if the clone is expanded.

V gene	J gene	clone size	CDR3 protein
TRBV6-6	TRBJ2-6	.	ASSYRFSGANVLT
TRBV28	TRBJ1-1	.	ASSFSNTEAF
TRBV4-1	TRBJ1-5	once	ASSSRVGVGGQPQH
TRBV5-1	TRBJ1-1	.	ASSFGGANTEAF
TRBV27	TRBJ2-7	.	ASSLVGGPYEQY
TRBV27	TRBJ1-3	.	ASSLYSPSGNTIY
TRBV27	TRBJ1-1	.	ASSLSINRGMRTEAF
TRBV5-1	TRBJ1-2	.	ASSPFGGFYGYT
TRBV6-4	TRBJ2-3	.	ASSELGGTDTQY
TRBV27	TRBJ1-2	.	ASRGQGIGGYT
TRBV6-5	TRBJ1-2	.	ASRTETNYGYT
TRBV7-8	TRBJ2-7	.	ASSLRYEQY
TRBV28	TRBJ1-2	.	ASSLRNYGYT
TRBV7-2	TRBJ2-7	.	ASSLADSGRGDYEQY
TRBV29-1	TRBJ2-5	.	SAAGLQETQY
TRBV6-5	TRBJ2-7	few	ASSPSVSYEQY
TRBV19	TRBJ2-3	.	ASRRGQGGTDTQY
TRBV28	TRBJ1-5	.	ASSSWGNNNQPQH
TRBV7-2	TRBJ2-3	.	ASSLGLAGGTDTQY
TRBV19	TRBJ1-2	few	ASSIAKRAQANYGYT
TRBV5-1	TRBJ2-5	once	ASSFGTGEETQY
TRBV18	TRBJ1-5	.	ASSSGGDQPQH
TRBV29-1	TRBJ1-1	.	SAEGAGGRAEAF
TRBV5-1	TRBJ2-1	few	ASSPLTSGSSNEQF
TRBV4-3	TRBJ1-2	.	ASSRGQGPLNYGYT
TRBV7-8	TRBJ1-2	many	ASSFRDRYYGYT